This T cell receptor beta chain comes out of a study of T-cell reconstitution after alpha-beta-depleted transplantation in children. The TCRbeta library was prepared with unique molecular identifiers. TCRdb reprocessed the PCR reads via MiXCR and lists one record per CDR3 protein. The top ten clones hold around 8.2% of a sample with about 110,000 distinct CDR3 sequences, approximately 10% of them seen once. V was pared by 5 bases and J by 0 bases, with 18 bases between. The CDR3 has 18 amino acids. Per the germline V gene, CDR1 is SGDLS and CDR2 is YYNGEE. There are many counts of this clonotype. The source material was PBMCs from the stem cell graft donor, sampled from the stem cell graft. The gene calls are TRBV9 and TRBJ2-6; tentative D call: TRBD2 (6 bases). This clonotype was obtained from a human donor who donated a stem cell graft to a child with acute lymphoblastic leukemia. The CDR3 nucleotides read TGTGCCAGCAGTGCCCCGCGCGGGATGATCTCTGGGGCCAACGTCCTGACTTTC. It yields the protein CASSAPRGMISGANVLTF.